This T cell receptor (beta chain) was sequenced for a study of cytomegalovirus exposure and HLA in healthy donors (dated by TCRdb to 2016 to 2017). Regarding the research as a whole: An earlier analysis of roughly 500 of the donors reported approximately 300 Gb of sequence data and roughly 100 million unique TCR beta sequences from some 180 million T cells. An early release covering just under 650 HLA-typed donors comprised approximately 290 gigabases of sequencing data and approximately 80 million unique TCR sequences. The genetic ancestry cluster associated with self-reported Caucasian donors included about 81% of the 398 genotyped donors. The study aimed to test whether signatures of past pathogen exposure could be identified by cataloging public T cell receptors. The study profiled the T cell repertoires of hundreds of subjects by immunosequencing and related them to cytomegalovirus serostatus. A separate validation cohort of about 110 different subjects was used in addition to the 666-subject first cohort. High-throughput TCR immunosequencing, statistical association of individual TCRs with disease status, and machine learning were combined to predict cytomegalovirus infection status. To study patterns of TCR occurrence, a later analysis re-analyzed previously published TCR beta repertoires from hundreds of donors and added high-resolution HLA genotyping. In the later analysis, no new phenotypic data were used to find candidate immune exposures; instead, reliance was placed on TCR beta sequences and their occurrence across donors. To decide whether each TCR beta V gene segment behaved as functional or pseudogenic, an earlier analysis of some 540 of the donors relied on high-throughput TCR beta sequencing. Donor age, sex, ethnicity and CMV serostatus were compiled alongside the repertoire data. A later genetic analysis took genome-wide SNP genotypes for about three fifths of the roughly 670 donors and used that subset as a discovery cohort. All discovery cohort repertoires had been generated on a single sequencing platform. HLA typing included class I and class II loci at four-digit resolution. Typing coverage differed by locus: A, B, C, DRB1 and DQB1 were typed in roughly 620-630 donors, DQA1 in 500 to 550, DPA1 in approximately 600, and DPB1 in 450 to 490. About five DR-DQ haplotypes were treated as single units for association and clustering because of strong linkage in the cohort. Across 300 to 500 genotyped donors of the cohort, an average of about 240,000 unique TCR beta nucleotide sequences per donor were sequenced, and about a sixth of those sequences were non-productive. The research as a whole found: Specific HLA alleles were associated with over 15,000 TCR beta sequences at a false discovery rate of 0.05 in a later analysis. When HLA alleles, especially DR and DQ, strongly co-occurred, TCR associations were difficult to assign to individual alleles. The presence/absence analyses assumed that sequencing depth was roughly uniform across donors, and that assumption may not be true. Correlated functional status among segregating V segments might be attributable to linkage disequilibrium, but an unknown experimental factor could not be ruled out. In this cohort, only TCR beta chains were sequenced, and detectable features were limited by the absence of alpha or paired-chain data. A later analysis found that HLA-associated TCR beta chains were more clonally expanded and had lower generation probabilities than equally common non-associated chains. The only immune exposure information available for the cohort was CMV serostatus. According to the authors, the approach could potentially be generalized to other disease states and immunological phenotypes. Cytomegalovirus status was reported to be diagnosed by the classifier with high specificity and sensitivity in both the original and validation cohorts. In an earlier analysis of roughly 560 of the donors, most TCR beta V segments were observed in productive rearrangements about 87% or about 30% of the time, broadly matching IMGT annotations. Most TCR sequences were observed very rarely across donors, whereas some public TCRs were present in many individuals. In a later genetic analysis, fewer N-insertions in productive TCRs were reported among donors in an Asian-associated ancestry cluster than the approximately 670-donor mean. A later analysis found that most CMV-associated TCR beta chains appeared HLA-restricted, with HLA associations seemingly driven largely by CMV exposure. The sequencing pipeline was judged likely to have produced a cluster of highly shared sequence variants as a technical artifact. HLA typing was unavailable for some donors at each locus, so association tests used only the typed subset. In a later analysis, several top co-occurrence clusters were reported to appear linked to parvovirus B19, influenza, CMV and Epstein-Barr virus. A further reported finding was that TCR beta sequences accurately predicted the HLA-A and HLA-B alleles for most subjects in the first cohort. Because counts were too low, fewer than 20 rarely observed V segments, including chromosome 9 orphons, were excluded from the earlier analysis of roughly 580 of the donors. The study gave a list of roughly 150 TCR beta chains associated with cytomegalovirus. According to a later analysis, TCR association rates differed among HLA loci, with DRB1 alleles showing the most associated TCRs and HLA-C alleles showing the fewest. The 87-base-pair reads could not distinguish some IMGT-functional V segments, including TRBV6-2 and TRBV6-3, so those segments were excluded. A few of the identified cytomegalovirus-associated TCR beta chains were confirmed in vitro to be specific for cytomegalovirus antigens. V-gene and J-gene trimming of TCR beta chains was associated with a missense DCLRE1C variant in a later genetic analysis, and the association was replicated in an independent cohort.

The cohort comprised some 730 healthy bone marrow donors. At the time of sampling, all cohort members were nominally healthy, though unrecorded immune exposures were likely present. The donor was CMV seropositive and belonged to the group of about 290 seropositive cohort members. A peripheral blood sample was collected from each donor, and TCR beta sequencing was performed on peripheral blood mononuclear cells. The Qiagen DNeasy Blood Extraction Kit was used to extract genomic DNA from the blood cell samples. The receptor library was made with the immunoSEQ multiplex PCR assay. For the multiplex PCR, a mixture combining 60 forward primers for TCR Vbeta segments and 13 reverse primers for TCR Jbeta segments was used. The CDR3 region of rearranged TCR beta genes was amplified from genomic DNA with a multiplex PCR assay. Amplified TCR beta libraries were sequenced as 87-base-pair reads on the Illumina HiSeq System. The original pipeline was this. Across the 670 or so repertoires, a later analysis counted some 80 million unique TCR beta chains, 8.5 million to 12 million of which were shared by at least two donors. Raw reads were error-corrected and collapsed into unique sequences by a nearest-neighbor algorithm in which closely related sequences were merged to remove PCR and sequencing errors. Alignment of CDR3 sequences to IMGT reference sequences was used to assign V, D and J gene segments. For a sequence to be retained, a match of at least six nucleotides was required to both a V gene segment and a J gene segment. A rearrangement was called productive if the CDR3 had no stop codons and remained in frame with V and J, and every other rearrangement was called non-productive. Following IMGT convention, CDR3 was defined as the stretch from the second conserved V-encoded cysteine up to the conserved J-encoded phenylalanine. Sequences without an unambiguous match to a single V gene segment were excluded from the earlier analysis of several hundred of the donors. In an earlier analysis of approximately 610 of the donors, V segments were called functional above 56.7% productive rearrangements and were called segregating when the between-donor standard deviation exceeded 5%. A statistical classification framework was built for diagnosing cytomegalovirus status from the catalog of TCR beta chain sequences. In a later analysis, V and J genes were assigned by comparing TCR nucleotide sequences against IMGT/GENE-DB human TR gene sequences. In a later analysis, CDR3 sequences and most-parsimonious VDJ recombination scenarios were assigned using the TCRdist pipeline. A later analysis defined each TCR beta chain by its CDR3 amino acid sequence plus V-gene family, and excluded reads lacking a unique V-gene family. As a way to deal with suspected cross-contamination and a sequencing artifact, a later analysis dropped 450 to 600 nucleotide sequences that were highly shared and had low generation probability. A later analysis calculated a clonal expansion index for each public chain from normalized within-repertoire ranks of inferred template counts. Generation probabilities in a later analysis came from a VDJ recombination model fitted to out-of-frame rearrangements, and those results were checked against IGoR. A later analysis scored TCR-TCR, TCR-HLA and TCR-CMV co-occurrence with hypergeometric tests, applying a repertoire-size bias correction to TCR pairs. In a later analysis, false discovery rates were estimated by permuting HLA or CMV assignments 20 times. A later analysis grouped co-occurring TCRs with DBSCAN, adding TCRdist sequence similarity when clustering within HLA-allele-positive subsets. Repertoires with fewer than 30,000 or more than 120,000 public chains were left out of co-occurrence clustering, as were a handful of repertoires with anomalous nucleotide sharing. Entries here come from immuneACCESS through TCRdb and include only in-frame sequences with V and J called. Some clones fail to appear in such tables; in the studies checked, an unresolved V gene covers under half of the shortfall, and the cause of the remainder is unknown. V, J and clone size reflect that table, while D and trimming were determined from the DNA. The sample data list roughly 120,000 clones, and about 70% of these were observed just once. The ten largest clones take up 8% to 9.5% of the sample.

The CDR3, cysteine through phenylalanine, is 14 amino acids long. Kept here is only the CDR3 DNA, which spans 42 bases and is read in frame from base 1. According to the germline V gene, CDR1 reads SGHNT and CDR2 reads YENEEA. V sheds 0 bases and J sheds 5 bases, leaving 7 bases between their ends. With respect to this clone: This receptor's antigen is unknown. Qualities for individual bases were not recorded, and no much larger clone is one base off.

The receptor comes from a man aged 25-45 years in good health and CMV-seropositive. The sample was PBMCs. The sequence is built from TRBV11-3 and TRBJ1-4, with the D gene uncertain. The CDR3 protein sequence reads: CASSLDEANEKLFF. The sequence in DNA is TGTGCCAGCAGCTTAGACGAGGCGAATGAAAAACTGTTTTTT.